This T cell receptor (beta chain) appears in the sequencing data of a study of T cell responses to AZD1222 COVID-19 vaccine. Produced via immunoSEQ multiplex PCR; TCRdb's table is partial and in-frame only. The sample consists of approximately 85,000 clones, roughly nine tenths of them appearing once. Findings of the study overall: Seropositive at baseline were only six AZD1222 recipients. White British people made up most donors, females outnumbered males, and clonal diversity was possibly underestimated. Without day 14 samples, only post-peak T cell repertoires were studied. Among spike-specific TCRs, nearly half reportedly target unmutated variant regions.

The V end lost 8 bases, the J end lost 0 bases, and 8 bases lay between the germline ends. Germline V lookup: CDR1 MNHEY, CDR2 SMNVEV (reference sequence). This CDR3 region has 13 residues. Details on this clone: What it binds is unknown.

This specimen was peripheral blood, taken on day 0 of AZD1222 vaccination. This receptor was taken from an adult in good health. V and J are TRBV27 and TRBJ1-3; D gene ambiguous. CDR3 loop: CASGAYSGNTIYF. DNA of the CDR3: TGTGCCAGCGGAGCTTACTCTGGAAACACCATATATTTT.